Listed here is a single T cell receptor beta chain. The antigen it recognizes is unknown. Within one base of it there is no much larger clone, and no base qualities were kept. The germline V gene provides CDR1 ENHRY and CDR2 SYGVKD. The CDR3 sequence holds 15 residues, the cysteine and phenylalanine included. Kept here is only the CDR3 DNA, which spans 45 bases and is read in frame from base 1. Trimming removed 7 bases from V and 6 bases from J; the gene matches leave 12 bases unexplained. Library construction relied on the immunoSEQ multiplex PCR assay. For the multiplex PCR, a mixture combining 60 forward primers for TCR Vbeta segments and 13 reverse primers for TCR Jbeta segments was used. The CDR3 region of rearranged TCR beta genes was amplified from genomic DNA with a multiplex PCR assay. Amplified TCR beta libraries were sequenced as 87-base-pair reads on the Illumina HiSeq System. On the authors' methods: A later analysis counted tens of millions of unique TCR beta chains across the approximately 700 repertoires, and roughly 9.9 million of these chains were shared by at least two donors. Raw reads were error-corrected and collapsed into unique sequences with a nearest-neighbor algorithm that merged closely related sequences to remove PCR and sequencing errors. V, D and J gene segments were assigned by aligning CDR3 sequences to IMGT reference sequences. For a sequence to be retained, a match of at least six nucleotides was required to both a V gene segment and a J gene segment. A rearrangement was called productive if the CDR3 had no stop codons and remained in frame with V and J, and every other rearrangement was called non-productive. Following IMGT convention, CDR3 was defined as the stretch from the second conserved V-encoded cysteine to the conserved J-encoded phenylalanine. The earlier analysis of 500 to 750 of the donors excluded any sequence lacking an unambiguous match to a single V gene segment. In an earlier analysis of several hundred of the donors, V segments were called functional above 56.7% productive rearrangements and were called segregating when the between-donor standard deviation exceeded 5%. To diagnose cytomegalovirus status from the catalog of TCR beta chain sequences, a statistical classification framework was built. A later analysis assigned V and J genes by comparing TCR nucleotide sequences with IMGT/GENE-DB human TR gene sequences. A later analysis assigned CDR3 sequences and most-parsimonious VDJ recombination scenarios with the TCRdist pipeline. In a later analysis, each TCR beta chain was defined by its CDR3 amino acid sequence together with its V-gene family, and reads lacking a unique V-gene family were excluded. To address suspected cross-contamination and a sequencing artifact, a later analysis removed 450 to 700 highly shared, low-generation-probability nucleotide sequences. In a later analysis, a clonal expansion index was calculated for each public chain from normalized within-repertoire ranks of inferred template counts. In a later analysis, generation probabilities were computed using a VDJ recombination model fitted to out-of-frame rearrangements, and the results were checked against IGoR. Hypergeometric tests were used in a later analysis to score TCR-TCR, TCR-HLA and TCR-CMV co-occurrence, with a repertoire-size bias correction applied to the TCR pairs. False discovery rates were estimated in a later analysis by permuting HLA or CMV assignments 20 times. A later analysis grouped co-occurring TCRs with DBSCAN, adding TCRdist sequence similarity when clustering within HLA-allele-positive subsets. Co-occurrence clustering excluded repertoires with fewer than 30,000 or more than 120,000 public chains, plus five with anomalous nucleotide sharing. TCRdb took this table from immuneACCESS and kept in-frame rearrangements with V and J called. Such tables lack part of the clones; where checked against another copy, unresolved V genes explain under half of the gap, and the rest is unexplained. That table furnishes V, J and clone size, whereas the DNA furnished D and trimming. The sample data list 200,000 to 250,000 clones, and more than 75% of these were observed just once. The ten largest clones add up to roughly 1.3% of the sample.

The sample comes from a study of cytomegalovirus exposure and HLA in healthy donors (dated by TCRdb to about 2017). With regard to the full study: An earlier analysis of roughly 500 of the donors reported approximately 300 Gb of sequence data and roughly 100 million unique TCR beta sequences from 150 million to 200 million T cells. An early release covering 500 to 750 HLA-typed donors comprised around 300 gigabases of sequencing data and around 86 million unique TCR sequences. Of the roughly 400 genotyped donors, roughly 80% were placed in the genetic ancestry cluster associated with self-reported Caucasian donors. The study aimed to test whether cataloging public T cell receptors could reveal signatures of past pathogen exposure. The study profiled the T cell repertoires of about 720 subjects by immunosequencing and related them to cytomegalovirus serostatus. A separate validation cohort of about 110 different subjects was used in addition to the approximately 640-subject first cohort. High-throughput TCR immunosequencing, statistical association of individual TCRs with disease status, and machine learning were combined to predict cytomegalovirus infection status. To study patterns of TCR occurrence, a later analysis re-analyzed previously published TCR beta repertoires from more than 550 donors and added high-resolution HLA genotyping. The later analysis used no new phenotypic data to find candidate immune exposures, relying instead on TCR beta sequences and their occurrence across donors. An earlier analysis of 500 to 750 of the donors applied high-throughput TCR beta sequencing to assess whether each TCR beta V gene segment acted as functional or pseudogenic. Donor age, sex, ethnicity and CMV serostatus were compiled together with the repertoire data. Genome-wide SNP genotypes for about 55% of the 666 donors were used in a later genetic analysis, which treated that subset as a discovery cohort. All discovery cohort repertoires had been generated using a single sequencing platform. HLA typing covered class I and class II loci at four-digit resolution. Typing coverage varied by locus: roughly 629-630 donors for A, B, C, DRB1 and DQB1; roughly 510 for DQA1; around 610 for DPA1; some 470 for DPB1. Several DR-DQ haplotypes were treated as single units for association and clustering because of strong linkage in the cohort. Across under 500 genotyped donors of the cohort, an average of about 200,000 unique TCR beta nucleotide sequences per donor were sequenced, and 15% to 20% of those sequences were non-productive.

The cohort consisted of 670 or so healthy bone marrow donors. At the time of sampling, every cohort member was nominally healthy, though immune exposures that went unrecorded were likely present. CMV serostatus was positive for 289 and negative for about 55% of the 666 cohort members, and was not recorded for this donor. A peripheral blood sample was collected from each donor, and TCR beta sequencing was performed on peripheral blood mononuclear cells. Genomic DNA was extracted from the blood cell samples with the Qiagen DNeasy Blood Extraction Kit. General conclusions and limits of the study: According to the authors, the approach could potentially be generalized to other disease states and immunological phenotypes. In a later analysis, HLA-associated TCR beta chains were found to be more clonally expanded and to have lower generation probabilities than equally common non-associated chains. Most CMV-associated TCR beta chains appeared to be HLA-restricted in a later analysis, and the HLA associations seemed to be driven largely by CMV exposure. A further reported finding was that TCR beta sequences accurately predicted the HLA-A and HLA-B alleles for most subjects in the first cohort. In a later genetic analysis, a missense DCLRE1C variant was associated with V-gene and J-gene trimming of TCR beta chains, and the association was replicated in an independent cohort. The only immune exposure information available for the cohort was CMV serostatus. In the study, around 160 TCR beta chains were listed as associated with cytomegalovirus. Because counts were too low, roughly 16 rarely observed V segments, including chromosome 9 orphons, were left out of the earlier analysis of some 640 of the donors. While some public TCRs were present in many individuals, most TCR sequences turned up only very rarely across donors. According to a later analysis, parvovirus B19, influenza, CMV and Epstein-Barr virus appeared linked to several top co-occurrence clusters. In a later analysis, the rate of TCR association differed among HLA loci, with DRB1 alleles having the most associated TCRs and HLA-C alleles having the fewest. Strong co-occurrence of HLA alleles, especially DR and DQ, made assigning TCR associations to individual alleles difficult. Compared with the approximately 700-donor mean, donors in an Asian-associated ancestry cluster had fewer N-insertions in productive TCRs, according to a later genetic analysis. Because some donors lacked HLA typing at each locus, the association tests relied only on the typed subset. Sequencing depth was assumed to be roughly uniform across donors in the presence/absence analyses, though that assumption may not hold. Only TCR beta chains were sequenced in this cohort, and the absence of alpha or paired-chain data limited detectable features. At a false discovery rate of 0.05, a later analysis linked around 17,000 TCR beta sequences to specific HLA alleles. In vitro tests confirmed that a few of the cytomegalovirus-associated TCR beta chains recognize cytomegalovirus antigens. Broadly in line with IMGT annotations, most TCR beta V segments showed up in productive rearrangements about 87% or about 30% of the time in an earlier analysis of several hundred of the donors. Correlated functional status among segregating V segments might reflect linkage disequilibrium, but an unknown experimental factor could not be ruled out. The 87-base-pair reads could not distinguish some IMGT-functional V segments, including TRBV6-2 and TRBV6-3, so those segments were excluded. A cluster of highly shared sequence variants was judged likely to be a technical artifact of the sequencing pipeline. The classifier was reported to diagnose cytomegalovirus status with high specificity and sensitivity in both the original cohort and the validation cohort.

Recombination connected TRBV10-3 to TRBJ1-5; the central 7 bases match TRBD1. This receptor was taken from a human donor in good health. The sample taken for sequencing was PBMCs. The CDR3 region: CAIIMWQGVIQPQHF. DNA sequence: TGTGCCATCATTATGTGGCAGGGGGTGATTCAGCCCCAGCATTTT.